This T cell receptor beta chain was identified during a study of cytomegalovirus exposure and HLA in healthy donors. Study in general: Among the approximately 400 genotyped donors, about 81% were placed in the Caucasian-associated ancestry cluster. The study's findings and limits: An ancestry cluster, one associated with Asian ancestry, reportedly showed fewer N-insertions than the roughly 700-donor mean in a later analysis. Certain sequence variants were highly shared and formed a cluster, and this cluster was likely a sequencing artifact.

CDR3 length: 15 residues. From germline, CDR1 is SGHNT and CDR2 YYREEE (reference sequence). Trimming removed 5 bases from V and 1 base from J; junction bases left unmatched: 7. This clone was seen only once. Its antigen is undetermined. The PCR had 60 Vbeta and 13 Jbeta primers. The table came from immunoSEQ multiplex PCR; TCRdb's copy has only in-frame clones and leaves some out. Here the sample spans 170,000 or so clones, 80% being singletons. The specimen was PBMCs. The chain employs TRBV5-4 and TRBJ2-7; TRBD1 matches at 9 bases. The TCR was taken from a man younger than 40 in good health and CMV-seropositive. The CDR3 region has the DNA TGTGCCAGCAGGCTCGACAGGGGGAGGTCCTACGAGCAGTACTTC. It is translated as CASRLDRGRSYEQYF.